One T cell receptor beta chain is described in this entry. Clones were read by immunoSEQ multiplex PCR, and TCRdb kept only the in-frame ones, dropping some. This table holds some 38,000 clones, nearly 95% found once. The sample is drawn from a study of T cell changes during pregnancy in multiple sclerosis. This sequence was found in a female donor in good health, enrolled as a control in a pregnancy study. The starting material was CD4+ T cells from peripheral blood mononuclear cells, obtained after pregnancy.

CDR3 coding DNA: TGTGCCAGCAGAGACCTCCCGGGGAACACCGGGGAGCTGTTTTTT. This translates into CASRDLPGNTGELFF. The rearrangement joins TRBV27 to TRBJ2-2, with D unclear. The germline CDR1 and CDR2 sequences are MNHEY and SMNVEV (reference sequence). The V end was cut by 6 bases, the J end by 1 base, with 12 bases between. The CDR3 has 15 residues.